Reported below is one TCR beta chain. Its antigen is as yet unknown. This sample is part of a study of vaccination effects on CD4 cells after COVID-19. On the study more broadly: Sample collection from two convalescent patients occurred 16 days and one week before vaccination.

The repertoire was sequenced with immunoSEQ multiplex PCR; TCRdb's copy has only in-frame clones and lacks some. The table includes 60,000 to 75,000 clones, around 70% detected once. Broader study findings: Few convalescent patients, and no early post-infection timepoints, were available to the study.

With the ViraFEST assay, the study expanded antigen-specific CD4+ T cells using viral peptide pools, then sequenced them. Following culture for about ten days, CD4+ T cells were isolated. Between March and December 2020, the person had a SARS-CoV-2 infection that PCR confirmed. This CDR3 has 14 residues. V was shortened by 1 base and J by 4 bases, with 7 bases between the two germline ends. Looked up from germline, CDR1 is SGHNT and CDR2 is YENEEA. Source: CD4+ T cells from PBMCs cultured with HIV peptides, taken before COVID-19 vaccination. Subset indicated: HIV-1 Nef peptide pool negative control/reference culture. The rearrangement uses TRBV11-3 and TRBJ2-2; unclear D gene. This clonotype originated in a human donor who had a prior SARS-CoV-2 infection. CDR3 residues: CASSLVFSTGELFF. CDR3 nucleotides: TGTGCCAGCAGCTTAGTCTTCTCCACCGGGGAGCTGTTTTTT.